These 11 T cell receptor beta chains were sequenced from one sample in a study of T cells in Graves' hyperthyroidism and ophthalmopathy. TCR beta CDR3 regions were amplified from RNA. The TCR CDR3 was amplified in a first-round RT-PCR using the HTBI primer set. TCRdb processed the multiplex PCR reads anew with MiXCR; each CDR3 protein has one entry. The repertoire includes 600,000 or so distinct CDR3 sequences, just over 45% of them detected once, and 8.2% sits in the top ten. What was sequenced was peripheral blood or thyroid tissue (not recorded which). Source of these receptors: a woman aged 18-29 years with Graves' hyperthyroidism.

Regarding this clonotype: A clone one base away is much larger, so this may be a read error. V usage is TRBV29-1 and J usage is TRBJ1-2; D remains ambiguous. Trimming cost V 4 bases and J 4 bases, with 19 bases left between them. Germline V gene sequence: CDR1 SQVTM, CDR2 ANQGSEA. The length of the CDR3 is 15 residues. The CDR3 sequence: CSVVDRGRSGYGYTF. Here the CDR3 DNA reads TGCAGCGTTGTAGATCGGGGTAGGTCGGGCTATGGCTACACCTTC. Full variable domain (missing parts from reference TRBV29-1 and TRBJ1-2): SAVISQKPSRDICQRGTSLTIQCQVDSQVTMMFWYRQQPGQSLTLIATANQGSEATYESGFVIDKFPISRPNLTFSTLTVSNMSPEDSSIYLCSVVDRGRSGYGYTFGSGTRLTVV.

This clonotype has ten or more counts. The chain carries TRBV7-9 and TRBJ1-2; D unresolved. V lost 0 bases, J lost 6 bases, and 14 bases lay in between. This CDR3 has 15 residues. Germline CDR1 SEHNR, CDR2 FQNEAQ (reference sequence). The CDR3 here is CASSLAGAARNGYTF. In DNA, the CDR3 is TGTGCCAGCAGCTTAGCTGGAGCGGCGAGAAATGGCTACACCTTC.

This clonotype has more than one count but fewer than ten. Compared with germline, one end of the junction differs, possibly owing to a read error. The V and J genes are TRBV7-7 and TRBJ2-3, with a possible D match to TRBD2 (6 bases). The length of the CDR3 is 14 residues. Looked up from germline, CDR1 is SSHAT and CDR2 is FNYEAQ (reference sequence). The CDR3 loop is CASSFASGLDTQYF. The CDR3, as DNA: TGTGCTAGCAGCTTTGCCAGCGGGCTGGATACGCAGTATTTT. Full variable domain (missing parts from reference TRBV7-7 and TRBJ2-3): GAGVSQSPRYKVTKRGQDVTLRCDPISSHATLYWYQQALGQGPEFLTYFNYEAQPDKSGLPSDRFSAERPEGSISTLTIQRTEQRDSAMYRCASSFASGLDTQYFGPGTRLTVL.

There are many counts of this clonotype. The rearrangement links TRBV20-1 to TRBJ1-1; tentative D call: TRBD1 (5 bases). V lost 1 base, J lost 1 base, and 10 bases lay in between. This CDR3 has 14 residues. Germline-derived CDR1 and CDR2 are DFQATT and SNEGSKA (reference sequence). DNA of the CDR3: TGCAGTGCTAGAGCAGGGAGCAGGAACACTGAAGCTTTCTTT. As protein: CSARAGSRNTEAFF.

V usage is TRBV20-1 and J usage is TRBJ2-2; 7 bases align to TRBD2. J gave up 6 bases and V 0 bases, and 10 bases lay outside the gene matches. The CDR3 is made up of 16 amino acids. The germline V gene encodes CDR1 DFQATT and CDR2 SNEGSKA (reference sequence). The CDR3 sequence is CSARDIYGGGAGELFF. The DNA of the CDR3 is TGCAGTGCTAGAGATATATACGGGGGAGGGGCCGGGGAGCTGTTTTTT.

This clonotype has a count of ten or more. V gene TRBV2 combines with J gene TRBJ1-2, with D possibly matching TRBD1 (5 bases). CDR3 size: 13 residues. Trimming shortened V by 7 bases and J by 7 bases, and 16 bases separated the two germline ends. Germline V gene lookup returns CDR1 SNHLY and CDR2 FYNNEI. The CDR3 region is CASILGRGSGYTF. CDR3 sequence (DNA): TGTGCCAGCATCCTTGGAAGGGGCAGTGGCTACACCTTC.

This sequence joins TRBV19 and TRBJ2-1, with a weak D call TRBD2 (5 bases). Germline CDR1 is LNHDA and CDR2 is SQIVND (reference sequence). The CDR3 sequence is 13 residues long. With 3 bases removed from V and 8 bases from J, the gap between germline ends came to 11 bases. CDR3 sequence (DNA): TGTGCCAGTAGTATGAGGGAGTACGATGAGCAGTTCTTC. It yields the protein CASSMREYDEQFF.

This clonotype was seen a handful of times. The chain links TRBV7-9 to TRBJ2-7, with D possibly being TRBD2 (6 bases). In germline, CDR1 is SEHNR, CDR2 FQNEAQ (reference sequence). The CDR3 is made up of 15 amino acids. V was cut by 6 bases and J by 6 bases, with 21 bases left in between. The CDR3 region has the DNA TGTGCCAGCAGTAGAACGGGACTCAAAGGTGGCGAGCAGTACTTC. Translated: CASSRTGLKGGEQYF. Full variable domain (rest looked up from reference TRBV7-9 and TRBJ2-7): DTGVSQNPRHKITKRGQNVTFRCDPISEHNRLYWYRQTLGQGPEFLTYFQNEAQLEKSRLLSDRFSAERPKGSFSTLEIQRTEQGDSAMYLCASSRTGLKGGEQYFGPGTRLTVT.

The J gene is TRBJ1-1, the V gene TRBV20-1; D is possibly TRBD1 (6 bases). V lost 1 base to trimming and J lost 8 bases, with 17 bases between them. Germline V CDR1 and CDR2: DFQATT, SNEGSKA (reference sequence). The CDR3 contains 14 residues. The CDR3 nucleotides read TGCAGTGCTAGAGGAGGGGGGGGCCAAGGCGAAGCTTTCTTT. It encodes CSARGGGGQGEAFF.

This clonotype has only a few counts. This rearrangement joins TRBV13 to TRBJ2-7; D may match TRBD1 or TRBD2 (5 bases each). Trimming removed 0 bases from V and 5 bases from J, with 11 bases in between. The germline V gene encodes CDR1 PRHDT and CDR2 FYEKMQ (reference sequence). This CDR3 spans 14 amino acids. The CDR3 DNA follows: TGTGCCAGCAGCTTAGGCCCAAGGGACGACGAGCAGTACTTC. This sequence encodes CASSLGPRDDEQYF.

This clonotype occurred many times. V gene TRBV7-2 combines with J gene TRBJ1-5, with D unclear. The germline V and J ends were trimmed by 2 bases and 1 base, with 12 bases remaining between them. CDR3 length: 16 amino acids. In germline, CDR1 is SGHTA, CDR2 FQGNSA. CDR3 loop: CASSLQAGGSNQPQHF. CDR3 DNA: TGTGCCAGCAGCTTACAGGCAGGTGGAAGCAATCAGCCCCAGCATTTT.